What follows describes a single T cell receptor beta chain. Antigen: not known. This specimen comes from a study of shared clonotypes between healthy human individuals. Regarding the study as a whole: Sampling involved blood alone; tissue repertoires likely differ. Across subsets, estimated richness was generally greater for naive than for memory populations.

Trimming took off 3 bases at V and 3 bases at J, with 11 bases between the two ends. The CDR3 loop spans 14 amino acids. Looked up from germline, CDR1 is SEHNR and CDR2 is FQNEAQ (reference sequence). Naive CD8 populations comprised CD45RO-negative cells positively selected for CCR7, excluding terminally differentiated effector memory CD45RA+ cells. The healthy adult donors were HIV-negative and reported no recent acute infections or vaccinations. Profiling relied on immunoSEQ multiplex PCR, and the TCRdb table lists in-frame clones only, not all of them. The sample holds about 680,000 clones, about 91% seen once.

The sequenced sample was naive CD8+ T cells sorted from blood. This receptor was identified in a man aged 30 to 45 in good health. The J gene is TRBJ1-2, the V gene TRBV7-9; D is ambiguous. CDR3 bases: TGTGCCAGCAGCTTCGAAGCCGGGGACTATGGCTACACCTTC. Translating it yields CASSFEAGDYGYTF.